Shown below are 13 T cell receptor beta chains from a single sample sequenced in a study of shared clonotypes between healthy human individuals. Only in-frame clones appear in the TCRdb table, and some are missing; sequencing was by immunoSEQ multiplex PCR. This table holds around 2.5 million clones, 80% to 95% found once. The sequenced material came from naive CD4+ T cells from PBMCs. Indicated subset: CD45RA+ positively selected. The receptors here all came from a man aged 18 to 35 in good health. Some clones in this sample may be carry-over from other donors' samples.

This clone was recorded once. This chain connects TRBV12-5 to TRBJ1-2, with D unresolved. Germline values: CDR1 LGHNT, CDR2 FRNRAP. The length of the CDR3 is 13 residues. The V gene lost 5 bases and the J gene lost 8 bases, with 15 bases spanning the gap. CDR3 in amino acids: CASGLGSTYGYTF. CDR3 nucleotide sequence: TGTGCTAGTGGTCTGGGTAGTACGTACGGCTACACCTTC.

This sequence joins TRBV11-3 and TRBJ2-2; D may be TRBD2 (7 bases). In germline, CDR1 is SGHNT, CDR2 YENEEA. The CDR3 spans 16 residues. Between the trimmed V and J ends, which lost 5 bases and 5 bases, there was a span of 18 bases. The CDR3 DNA sequence: TGTGCCAGCAGCCGGAGACGGGGGGCAGAGACCGGGGAGCTGTTTTTT. It yields the protein CASSRRRGAETGELFF.

This clone was picked up a small number of times. Different DNA sequences within this sample yield the same CDR3. This chain joins TRBV29-1 and TRBJ1-1; D not resolved. Germline assignment: CDR1 SQVTM and CDR2 ANQGSEA. The CDR3 totals 13 residues. The germline V and J ends were trimmed by 4 bases and 0 bases, with 9 bases remaining between them. The chain's CDR3 is CSVAGKMNTEAFF. CDR3 DNA: TGCAGCGTTGCCGGAAAGATGAACACTGAAGCTTTCTTT.

The rearrangement links TRBV4-2 to TRBJ2-7, with 7 nucleotides matching TRBD1. The CDR3 consists of 14 residues. Germline CDR1 reads LGHNA; CDR2 reads YNFKEQ. V was clipped by 6 bases and J by 1 base; unmatched bases: 6. The CDR3 reads CASRTSGQSYEQYF. CDR3 bases: TGTGCCAGCAGAACTTCGGGACAGTCCTACGAGCAGTACTTC.

J is TRBJ2-7 and V is TRBV27; possibly TRBD1 for D (5 bases). Germline CDR1 and CDR2: MNHEY and SMNVEV (reference sequence). This CDR3 is built from 14 residues. V shed 6 bases and J shed 8 bases, with 20 bases lying between them. CDR3 protein: CASRLTFGQGKQYF. For the CDR3, the DNA is TGTGCCAGCAGATTAACTTTTGGGCAGGGTAAGCAGTACTTC.

As for this clone: This same CDR3 is encoded by further DNA sequences in the sample. The rearrangement joins TRBV6-5 to TRBJ1-2; possibly TRBD1 for D (5 bases). Looked up from germline, CDR1 is MNHEY and CDR2 is SVGAGI. This CDR3 contains 13 residues. Trimming cost V 0 bases and J 5 bases, with 7 bases left between them. The CDR3: CASSYSGGYGYTF. CDR3 nucleotide sequence: TGTGCCAGCAGTTACTCGGGGGGGTATGGCTACACCTTC.

This chain links TRBV5-4 with TRBJ2-1; 8 nucleotides agree with TRBD2. Germline assignment: CDR1 SGHNT and CDR2 YYREEE (reference sequence). V lost 0 bases to trimming and J lost 5 bases; unmatched junction nucleotides: 4. The CDR3 runs 15 residues. The CDR3 protein is CASSLAGGPHNEQFF. The CDR3 nucleotides are TGTGCCAGCAGCTTGGCGGGAGGGCCCCACAATGAGCAGTTCTTC.

J is TRBJ2-2 and V is TRBV28; TRBD1 matches 7 bases. Germline CDR1 MDHEN, CDR2 SYDVKM. The CDR3 runs to 14 residues. Trimming at V came to 3 bases and at J to 7 bases, leaving 5 bases not matched to a gene. This CDR3 reads CASSLQGVNGELFF. CDR3 bases: TGTGCCAGCAGTTTGCAGGGGGTAAACGGGGAGCTGTTTTTT. Combining the CDR3 with reference TRBV28 and TRBJ2-2 gives the whole variable domain DVKVTQSSRYLVKRTGEKVFLECVQDMDHENMFWYRQDPGLGLRLIYFSYDVKMKEKGDIPEGYSVSREKKERFSLILESASTNQTSMYLCASSLQGVNGELFFGEGSRLTVL.

V usage is TRBV21-1 and J usage is TRBJ2-1; TRBD1 is taken as the D call from the table, unchecked against the DNA. TRBV21-1 represents a pseudogene. The CDR3 consists of 15 residues. The CDR3 bases are TGTGCCAGCAGCCCAACGGACAGGGGGCGCGATGAGCAGTTCTTC. Amino acid sequence: CASSPTDRGRDEQFF.

The chain joins TRBV7-9 to TRBJ2-1; D not resolved. The V and J ends lost 2 bases and 5 bases respectively, with 16 bases between them. CDR1 is SEHNR, CDR2 FQNEAQ, per germline (reference sequence). The CDR3 contains 16 residues. The CDR3 DNA reads as TGTGCCAGCAGCTTATTAGGACCGGGCCGAAACAATGAGCAGTTCTTC. Translated: CASSLLGPGRNNEQFF.

This clone was seen a handful of times. The chain links TRBV5-1 to TRBJ1-1, with D possibly TRBD1 on 5 matching bases. This CDR3 comprises 14 residues. Germline V gives CDR1 SGHRS, CDR2 YFSETQ. Trimming stripped 2 bases from V and 5 bases from J, with 13 bases between. The CDR3 spells CASSFQVEGTEAFF. Here the CDR3 DNA reads TGCGCCAGCAGCTTTCAAGTGGAGGGGACTGAAGCTTTCTTT. Drawing the rest from reference TRBV5-1 and TRBJ1-1, the complete variable domain is KAGVTQTPRYLIKTRGQQVTLSCSPISGHRSVSWYQQTPGQGLQFLFEYFSETQRNKGNFPGRFSGRQFSNSRSEMNVSTLELGDSALYLCASSFQVEGTEAFFGQGTRLTVV.

On this clone: Other DNA sequences from this sample encode an identical CDR3 as well. J is TRBJ2-3 and V is TRBV29-1, with 9 bases aligning to TRBD2. The V gene's germline CDR1 is SQVTM and CDR2 ANQGSEA. The CDR3 runs to 13 residues. V gave up 6 bases and J gave up 2 bases; unmatched junction bases: 3. The CDR3 sequence is CSVGGRATDTQYF. CDR3 bases: TGCAGCGTGGGCGGGAGGGCCACAGATACGCAGTATTTT.

The V and J genes are TRBV5-1 and TRBJ1-1; 7 bases are shared with TRBD1. The germline V gene has CDR1 SGHRS and CDR2 YFSETQ. The CDR3 length is 15 residues. J lost 6 bases, V lost 0 bases, and 8 bases had no gene match. The DNA of the CDR3 is TGCGCCAGCAGCTTGGCTGTCGTAGGGGGCTCTGAAGCTTTCTTT. It codes for CASSLAVVGGSEAFF.